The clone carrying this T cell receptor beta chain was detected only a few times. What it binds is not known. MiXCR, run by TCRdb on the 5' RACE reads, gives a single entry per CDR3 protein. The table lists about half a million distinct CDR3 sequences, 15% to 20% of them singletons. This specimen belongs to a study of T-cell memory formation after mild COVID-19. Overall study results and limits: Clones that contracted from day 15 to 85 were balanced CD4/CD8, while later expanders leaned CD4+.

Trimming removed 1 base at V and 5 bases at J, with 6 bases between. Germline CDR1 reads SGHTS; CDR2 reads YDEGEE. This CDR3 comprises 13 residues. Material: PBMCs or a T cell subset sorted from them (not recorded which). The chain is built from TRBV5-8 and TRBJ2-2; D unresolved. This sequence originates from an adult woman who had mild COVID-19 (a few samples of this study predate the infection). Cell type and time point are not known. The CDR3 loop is CASSLIRTGELFF. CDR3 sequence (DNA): TGTGCCAGCAGCTTGATCAGGACCGGGGAGCTGTTTTTT.